The 9 T cell receptor beta chains listed next were all sequenced from one sample in a study of T cell changes during pregnancy in multiple sclerosis (dated by TCRdb to about 2019). To prepare the library, the immunoSEQ multiplex PCR assay was applied. TCRdb's version of the immuneACCESS table is confined to in-frame rearrangements and falls short of the full clone set. An unresolved V gene accounts for under half of the shortfall where checked; the remainder is of unknown origin. The sample table lists tens of thousands of clones, approximately 92% of them with a count of one. The ten largest clones take up over 20% of the sample. This specimen consisted of CD8+ T cells from peripheral blood mononuclear cells, obtained before pregnancy. Every receptor here comes from a female donor with multiple sclerosis, enrolled in a pregnancy study.

The V and J genes are TRBV5-8 and TRBJ1-2; weak D call: TRBD1 (5 bases). The V and J ends lost 1 base and 4 bases respectively, with 8 bases between them. Per the germline V gene, CDR1 is SGHTS and CDR2 is YDEGEE. This CDR3 comprises 13 residues. CDR3 nucleotide sequence: TGTGCCAGCAGCTTGACCCAGGGCTATGGCTACACCTTC. Encoded protein: CASSLTQGYGYTF.

The chain uses TRBV4-1 and TRBJ1-1; D possibly corresponds to TRBD1 (6 bases). Trimming took off 4 bases at V and 0 bases at J, with 9 bases between the two ends. The germline CDR1 and CDR2 sequences are MGHRA and YSYEKL. The CDR3 spans 14 residues. The DNA of the CDR3 is TGCGCCAGCAGCCCAGGGGAGCTGAACACTGAAGCTTTCTTT. As protein: CASSPGELNTEAFF.

The rearrangement links TRBV5-1 to TRBJ2-7, with 9 bases fitting TRBD1. Germline V CDR1 and CDR2: SGHRS, YFSETQ. There are 14 residues in the CDR3. V trimming: 4 bases; J trimming: 7 bases; junction bases outside the gene matches: 9. CDR3 in amino acids: CASSPGQGIAEQYF. CDR3 coding DNA: TGCGCCAGCAGCCCGGGACAGGGCATTGCGGAGCAGTACTTC.

The J gene is TRBJ1-2, the V gene TRBV27; a possible D gene is TRBD1 (6 bases). The germline V and J ends were trimmed by 3 bases and 4 bases, with 9 bases remaining between them. The V gene's germline CDR1 is MNHEY and CDR2 SMNVEV (reference sequence). The CDR3 length is 13 residues. As DNA, the CDR3 is TGTGCCAGCAGTTTCCAGGGGACCTATGGCTACACCTTC. Amino acid sequence: CASSFQGTYGYTF.

The CDR3 nucleotides read TGTGCCAGCAGTGGGGGCCTAGCGGGGGGGCATAGTGAGCAGTTCTTC. Translating it yields CASSGGLAGGHSEQFF. The genes are TRBV2 and TRBJ2-1, with TRBD2 matching over 12 bases. V dropped 4 bases and J dropped 9; count of bases not matched to a gene: 10. Germline CDR1 SNHLY, CDR2 FYNNEI. The CDR3 runs to 16 residues.

The chain links TRBV9 to TRBJ2-3, with D possibly TRBD1 on 6 matching bases. The ends were cut back, 5 bases at V and 5 bases at J, with 24 bases in the middle. The CDR3 is 17 residues long. Germline lookup yields CDR1 SGDLS and CDR2 YYNGEE. The CDR3: CASSLDPTGLSGDTQYF. CDR3 coding DNA: TGTGCCAGCAGTCTGGACCCGACAGGACTTTCGGGAGATACGCAGTATTTT.

The chain joins TRBV9 to TRBJ2-6; D unclear. The germline V gene encodes CDR1 SGDLS and CDR2 YYNGEE. V lost 7 bases, J lost 4 bases, and 9 bases lay in between. This CDR3 has 13 residues. The CDR3 nucleotides read TGTGCCAGCCACCACCAGGGGGCCAACGTCCTGACTTTC. Protein product: CASHHQGANVLTF.

V is TRBV27 and J is TRBJ2-1, with 13 bases matching TRBD2. The germline CDR1 and CDR2 sequences are MNHEY and SMNVEV (reference sequence). The ends lost 3 bases at V and 7 bases at J; junction bases unmatched: 6. The CDR3 is made up of 16 amino acids. This chain's CDR3 is CASSLQLAGGPNEQFF. In DNA form, the CDR3 reads TGTGCCAGCAGTTTGCAACTAGCGGGAGGGCCAAATGAGCAGTTCTTC.

The CDR3 coding sequence is TGTGCCAGCAGCGGCCGGGGAAACCACTACGAGCAGTACTTC. Translated: CASSGRGNHYEQYF. The chain combines TRBV7-9 with TRBJ2-5, with a weak D call TRBD2 (5 bases). The J call is in doubt because the DNA end fits TRBJ2-7 better. The CDR3 contains 14 residues. CDR1 is SEHNR and CDR2 is FQNEAQ in the germline V gene (reference sequence).